This TCR beta chain emerged from a study of cytomegalovirus exposure and HLA in healthy donors. Study background: Inside one of the first data releases sat around 86 million unique TCRs taken from HLA-typed donors. In terms of ancestry, the Caucasian-associated cluster contained 81% of the 350 to 450 genotyped donors.

Concerning this clone: The antigen is undetermined.

Findings and caveats of the study: Association of a missense DCLRE1C variant with TCR beta V- and J-gene trimming was reported in a later analysis. By HLA locus, TCR association rates varied in a later analysis, with DRB1 showing the most and HLA-C the fewest.

In germline, CDR1 is MGHRA, CDR2 YSYEKL. Trimming removed 0 bases from V and 3 bases from J, with 15 bases in between. The CDR3 is 17 residues long. This PCR relied on a set of 60 Vbeta primers and 13 Jbeta primers. TCRdb keeps only in-frame clones here, not all; method: immunoSEQ multiplex PCR. The repertoire holds 95,000 to 150,000 clones, with about 10% as singletons. The clonotype was recovered from a woman aged 18-29 years in good health and CMV-seropositive. Sequencing was done on a sample of PBMCs. This chain uses TRBV4-1 with TRBJ2-1; TRBD2 is a possible D gene (6 bases). CDR3 protein: CASSQDGSGKYYNEQFF. CDR3 nucleotide sequence: TGCGCCAGCAGCCAAGACGGGAGCGGAAAATACTACAATGAGCAGTTCTTC.